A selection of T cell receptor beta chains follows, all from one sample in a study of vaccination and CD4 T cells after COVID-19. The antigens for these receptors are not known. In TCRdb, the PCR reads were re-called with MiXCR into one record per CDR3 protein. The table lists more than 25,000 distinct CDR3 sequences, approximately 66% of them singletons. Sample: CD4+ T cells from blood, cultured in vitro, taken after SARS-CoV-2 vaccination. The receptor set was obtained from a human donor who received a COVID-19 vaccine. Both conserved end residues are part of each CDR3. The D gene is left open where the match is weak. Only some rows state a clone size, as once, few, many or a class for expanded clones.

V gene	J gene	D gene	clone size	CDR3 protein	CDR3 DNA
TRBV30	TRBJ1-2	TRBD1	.	CAWGDRGRLYGYTF	TGTGCCTGGGGTGACAGGGGGCGACTCTATGGCTATACCTTC
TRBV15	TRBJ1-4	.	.	CATSINIRDEKLFF	TGTGCCACCAGCATCAACATCCGAGACGAAAAACTGTTTTTT
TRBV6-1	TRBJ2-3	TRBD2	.	CASSRGGDSDTQYF	TGTGCCAGCAGTCGGGGGGGGGACTCAGATACGCAGTATTTT
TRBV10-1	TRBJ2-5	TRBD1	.	CASSEDPDRGLRQETQYF	TGCGCCAGCAGTGAGGACCCGGACAGGGGGCTTAGGCAAGAGACCCAGTACTTC
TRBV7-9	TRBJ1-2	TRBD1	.	CASSLSTGTGYGYTF	TGTGCCAGCAGCCTAAGCACCGGGACAGGATATGGCTACACCTTC
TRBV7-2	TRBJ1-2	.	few	CASSLADGNYGYTF	TGTGCCAGCAGCTTAGCGGACGGAAACTATGGCTACACCTTC
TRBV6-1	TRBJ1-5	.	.	CASSGGSNQPQHF	TGTGCCAGCAGTGGAGGGAGCAATCAGCCCCAGCATTTT
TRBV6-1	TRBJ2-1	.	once	CASRREISGGDNEQFF	TGTGCCAGCAGACGCGAAATCTCAGGGGGGGACAATGAGCAGTTCTTC
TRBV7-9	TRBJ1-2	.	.	CASSLGWGPEGYTF	TGTGCCAGCAGCTTAGGCTGGGGGCCGGAAGGCTACACCTTC
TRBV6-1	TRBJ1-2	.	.	CASIQSLDYGYTF	TGTGCCAGCATCCAGTCCCTGGACTATGGCTACACCTTC
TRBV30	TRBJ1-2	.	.	CAATGLTNYGYTF	TGTGCCGCAACAGGGTTAACTAACTATGGCTACACCTTC
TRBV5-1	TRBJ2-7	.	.	CASSPTGLAYEQYF	TGCGCCAGCAGCCCAACAGGGTTGGCCTACGAGCAGTACTTC
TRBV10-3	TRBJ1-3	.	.	CAISESGSSGNTIYF	TGTGCCATCAGTGAGTCGGGATCCTCTGGAAACACCATATATTTT
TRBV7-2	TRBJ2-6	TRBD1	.	CASRTGGAGANVLTF	TGTGCCAGCCGTACAGGGGGCGCTGGGGCCAACGTCCTGACTTTC
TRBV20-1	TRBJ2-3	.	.	CSARRGASTDTQYF	TGCAGTGCTCGACGGGGGGCTAGCACAGATACGCAGTATTTT
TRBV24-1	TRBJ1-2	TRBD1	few	CATSGPGQGDYGYTF	TGTGCCACCAGTGGTCCGGGACAGGGTGACTATGGCTACACCTTC
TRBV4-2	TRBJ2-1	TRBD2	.	CASSQDLSGGARNEQFF	TGTGCCAGCAGCCAAGATCTGTCCGGGGGGGCTCGCAATGAGCAGTTCTTC
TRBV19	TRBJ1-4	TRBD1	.	CASKSGTENEKLFF	TGTGCCAGTAAATCTGGGACAGAGAATGAAAAACTGTTTTTT
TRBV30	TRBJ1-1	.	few	CAWRRLAGTNTEAFF	TGTGCCTGGAGGAGATTGGCAGGGACGAACACTGAAGCTTTCTTT
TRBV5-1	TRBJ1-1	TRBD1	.	CASSPATGLTEAFF	TGCGCCAGCAGCCCCGCGACAGGGCTAACTGAAGCTTTCTTT
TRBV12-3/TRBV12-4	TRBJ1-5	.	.	CASSPGKISNQPQHF	TGTGCCAGCAGCCCCGGGAAGATTAGCAATCAGCCCCAGCATTTT
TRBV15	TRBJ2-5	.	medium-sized	CATGRDRSTVGGTQYF	TGTGCCACCGGCAGAGATCGCTCGACAGTCGGCGGGACCCAGTACTTC
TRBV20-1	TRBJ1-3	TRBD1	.	CSARDFDRVNGNTIYF	TGCAGTGCTAGAGATTTCGACAGGGTAAATGGAAACACCATATATTTT
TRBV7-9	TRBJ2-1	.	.	CASSLGPIIRGRLKFF	TGTGCCAGCAGCTTAGGGCCGATCATTCGGGGTAGACTGAAATTCTTC
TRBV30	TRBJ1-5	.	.	CAWSARGVYSNQPQHF	TGTGCCTGGTCAGCCAGGGGAGTTTATAGCAATCAGCCCCAGCATTTT
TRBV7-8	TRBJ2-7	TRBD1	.	CASSYTGDSYEQYF	TGTGCCAGCAGCTACACAGGGGACTCCTACGAGCAGTACTTC
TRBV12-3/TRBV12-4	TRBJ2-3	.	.	CASRRGDPSTDTQYF	TGTGCCAGCCGTAGGGGGGATCCAAGCACAGATACGCAGTATTTT
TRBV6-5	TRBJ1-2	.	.	CASSYEGRNLSF	TGTGCCAGCAGTTACGAGGGACGGAACTTATCCTTC
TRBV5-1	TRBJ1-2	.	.	CASSSAVGGNYGYTF	TGCGCCAGCAGCTCGGCGGTGGGGGGCAACTATGGCTACACCTTC
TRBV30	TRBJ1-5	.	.	CAWSTDGNQPQHF	TGTGCCTGGAGTACGGACGGCAATCAGCCCCAGCATTTT
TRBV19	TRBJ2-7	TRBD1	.	CASSPSSTGAYEQYF	TGTGCCAGTAGTCCCTCGTCGACAGGGGCCTACGAGCAGTACTTC
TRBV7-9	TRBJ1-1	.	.	CASSLVAGSEAFF	TGTGCCAGCAGCTTAGTTGCGGGTTCTGAAGCTTTCTTT
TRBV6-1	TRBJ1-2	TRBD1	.	CASSRDRVNYGYTF	TGTGCCAGCAGTCGGGACAGGGTGAACTATGGCTACACCTTC
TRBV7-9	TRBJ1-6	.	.	CASSLDRAFYSPLHF	TGTGCCAGCAGCTTAGACAGGGCATTCTATTCACCCCTCCACTTT
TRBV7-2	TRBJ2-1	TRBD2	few	CASSFLAGGPYEQFF	TGTGCCAGCAGCTTTCTAGCGGGGGGGCCCTATGAGCAGTTCTTC
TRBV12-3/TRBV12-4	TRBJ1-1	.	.	CASSLGGGGSEAFF	TGTGCCAGCAGTTTAGGGGGAGGGGGGTCGGAAGCTTTCTTT
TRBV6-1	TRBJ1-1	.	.	CASRPLGASEMNTEAFF	TGTGCCAGCAGACCTCTAGGGGCATCCGAAATGAACACTGAAGCTTTCTTT